The present T cell receptor beta chain was sequenced within a study of identical twins. The CDR3 sequence is 15 residues long. Trimming took 6 bases from V and 5 from J, leaving 17 bases between them. Concerning this clonotype: What it recognizes is unknown.

Study-wide findings and caveats: For monozygotic twins, models underestimated out-of-frame TCR alpha sharing. Invariant MAIT and iNKT cells could partly confound zero-insertion analyses.

Template switching, a step in the protocol, added a universal primer site, and cDNA carried unique molecular identifiers. Via MiXCR, TCRdb re-called the 5' RACE reads, giving one row per CDR3 protein. The sample has approximately 240,000 distinct CDR3 sequences, over 12% seen once. Material for sequencing was memory (CD45RO+) T cells sorted from blood. V and J are TRBV12-3 or TRBV12-4 and TRBJ2-1; weak D call: TRBD2 (6 bases). The sequence was obtained from a woman aged 18-35 years in good health. The CDR3 nucleotides are TGTGCCAGCAGACCGGGACTCATAACCCACAATGAGCAGTTCTTC. This codes for CASRPGLITHNEQFF.